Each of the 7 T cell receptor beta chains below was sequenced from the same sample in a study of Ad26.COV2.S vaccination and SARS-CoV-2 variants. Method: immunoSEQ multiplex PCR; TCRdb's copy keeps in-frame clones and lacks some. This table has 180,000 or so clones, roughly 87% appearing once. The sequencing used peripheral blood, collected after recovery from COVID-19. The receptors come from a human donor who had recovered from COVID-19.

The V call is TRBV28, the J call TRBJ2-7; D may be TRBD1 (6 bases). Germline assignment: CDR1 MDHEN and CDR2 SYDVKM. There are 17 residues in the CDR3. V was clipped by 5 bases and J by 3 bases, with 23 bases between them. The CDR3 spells CASSTINRDIILYEQYF. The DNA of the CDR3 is TGTGCCAGCAGTACTATTAACCGGGACATCATTCTCTACGAGCAGTACTTC.

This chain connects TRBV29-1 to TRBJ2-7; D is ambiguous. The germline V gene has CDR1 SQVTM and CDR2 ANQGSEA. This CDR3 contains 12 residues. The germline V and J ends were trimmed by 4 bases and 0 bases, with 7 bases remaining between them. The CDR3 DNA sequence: TGCAGCGTTGCTCTACTCTCCTACGAGCAGTACTTC. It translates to CSVALLSYEQYF.

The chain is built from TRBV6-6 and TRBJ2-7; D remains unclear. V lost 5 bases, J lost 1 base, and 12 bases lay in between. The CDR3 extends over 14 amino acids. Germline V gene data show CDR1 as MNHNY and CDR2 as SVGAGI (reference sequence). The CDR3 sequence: CASSPRGSSYEQYF. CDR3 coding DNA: TGTGCCAGCAGTCCTCGCGGCAGTTCCTACGAGCAGTACTTC.

The CDR3 DNA sequence: TGTGCCAGCGCAGCCACAGCGATCACAGATACGCAGTATTTT. Translating it yields CASAATAITDTQYF. The chain couples TRBV5-6 to TRBJ2-3; D unresolved. The germline V and J ends were trimmed by 7 bases and 2 bases, with 14 bases remaining between them. CDR1 SGHDT and CDR2 YYEEEE come from the germline V gene. The CDR3 consists of 14 residues.

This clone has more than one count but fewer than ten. CDR3 sequence reads: CARSLVTGGEEQYF. The DNA of the CDR3 is TGTGCCAGAAGCTTGGTCACAGGGGGAGAGGAGCAGTACTTC. The chain uses TRBV5-3 and TRBJ2-7; TRBD1 matches at 8 bases. TRBV5-3 is marked as an open reading frame, function uncertain. CDR3 length: 14 residues. V lost 0 bases to trimming and J lost 7 bases; unmatched junction nucleotides: 6.

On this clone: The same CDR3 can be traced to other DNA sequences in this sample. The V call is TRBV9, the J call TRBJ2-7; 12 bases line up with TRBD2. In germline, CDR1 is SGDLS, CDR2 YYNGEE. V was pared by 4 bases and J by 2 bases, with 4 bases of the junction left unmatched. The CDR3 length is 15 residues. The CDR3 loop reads CASSPGLAGTYEQYF. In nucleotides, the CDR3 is TGTGCCAGCAGCCCAGGACTAGCGGGGACCTACGAGCAGTACTTC.

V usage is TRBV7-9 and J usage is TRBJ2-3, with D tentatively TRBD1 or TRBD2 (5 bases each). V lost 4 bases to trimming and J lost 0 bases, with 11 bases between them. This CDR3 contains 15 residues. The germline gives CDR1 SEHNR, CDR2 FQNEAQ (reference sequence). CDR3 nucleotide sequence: TGTGCCAGCAGCTCGAGAGGGGCTAGCACAGATACGCAGTATTTT. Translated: CASSSRGASTDTQYF.